Below, 6 T cell receptor beta chains from the same sample are listed, as sequenced in a study of T-cell reconstitution after alpha-beta-depleted transplantation in children. During its preparation, the TCRbeta library received unique molecular identifiers. TCRdb recomputed calls from the PCR reads with MiXCR, one row per CDR3 protein. Of about 420,000 distinct CDR3 sequences listed, about 16% are singletons. The sample in question was PBMCs, mostly from graft donor cells, obtained 360 days after TCRalphabeta/CD19-depleted stem cell transplant. These receptors all come from a boy in the first two years of life who had a stem cell transplant for Wiskott-Aldrich syndrome, so the T cells may come from the graft donor.

This clonotype was observed once. This sequence joins TRBV29-1 and TRBJ2-5; no clear D gene. V was shortened by 4 bases and J by 5 bases, with 20 bases between the two germline ends. Germline CDR1 SQVTM, CDR2 ANQGSEA. The length of the CDR3 is 15 residues. The CDR3 sequence: CSVVGPNVARETQYF. Written as DNA, the CDR3 is TGCAGCGTTGTTGGACCAAACGTTGCTAGGGAGACCCAGTACTTC. The whole variable domain, remainder taken from reference TRBV29-1 and TRBJ2-5, is SAVISQKPSRDICQRGTSLTIQCQVDSQVTMMFWYRQQPGQSLTLIATANQGSEATYESGFVIDKFPISRPNLTFSTLTVSNMSPEDSSIYLCSVVGPNVARETQYFGPGTRLLVL.

The chain has TRBV20-1 and TRBJ2-4; D ambiguous. Per the germline V gene, CDR1 is DFQATT and CDR2 is SNEGSKA (reference sequence). The CDR3 runs 15 residues. Trimming left V 6 bases short and J 0 bases short, with 15 bases between. CDR3 sequence (DNA): TGCAGTGCGCCCGGGCGACACCTAGCCAAAAACATTCAGTACTTC. Amino acids: CSAPGRHLAKNIQYF.

This chain connects TRBV9 to TRBJ2-3; TRBD2 matches 8 bases. J was trimmed by 0 bases and V by 0 bases; bases with no gene match: 9. The CDR3 consists of 18 residues. Per germline, CDR1 SGDLS and CDR2 YYNGEE. The CDR3 DNA reads as TGTGCCAGCAGCGTAGTGAGCGGGAGCGCTCCTAGCACAGATACGCAGTATTTT. Encoded protein: CASSVVSGSAPSTDTQYF.

In its sample, this clonotype was seen many times. This sequence joins TRBV12-3 or TRBV12-4 and TRBJ2-7; D possibly matches TRBD1 or TRBD2 (6 bases each). CDR3 size: 13 residues. Trimming removed 8 bases from V and 2 bases from J, with 13 bases in between. The DNA of the CDR3 is TGTGCCAGCTCGAGGGGGGCCCCCTACGAGCAGTACTTC. Translation: CASSRGAPYEQYF.

In its sample, this clonotype was seen a few times. This chain uses TRBV13 with TRBJ2-7; D is perhaps TRBD2 (6 bases). This CDR3 has 16 residues. V was trimmed by 1 base and J by 4 bases, leaving 17 bases between them. Germline lookup yields CDR1 PRHDT and CDR2 FYEKMQ (reference sequence). CDR3 in amino acids: CASSLVRGLVNYEQYF. For the CDR3, the DNA is TGTGCCAGCAGCTTAGTTCGGGGACTTGTCAATTACGAGCAGTACTTC.

The CDR3 spells CASSGTLQETQYF. The CDR3 coding sequence is TGCGCCAGCAGCGGGACACTACAAGAGACCCAGTACTTC. The chain is built from TRBV5-1 and TRBJ2-5; the D gene is possibly TRBD1 (6 bases). Germline V gene sequence: CDR1 SGHRS, CDR2 YFSETQ. This CDR3 region has 13 residues. V lost 4 bases to trimming and J lost 2 bases, with 9 bases between them. The entire variable domain, with the rest obtained from reference TRBV5-1 and TRBJ2-5, is as follows: KAGVTQTPRYLIKTRGQQVTLSCSPISGHRSVSWYQQTPGQGLQFLFEYFSETQRNKGNFPGRFSGRQFSNSRSEMNVSTLELGDSALYLCASSGTLQETQYFGPGTRLLVL.